This T cell receptor beta chain comes out of a study of T cells in Graves' hyperthyroidism and ophthalmopathy. Study in general: Any treatment followed the collection of peripheral blood at initial diagnosis.

Amplified regions were TCR beta CDR3 sequences from RNA transcripts. First-round RT-PCR targeting the TCR CDR3 was performed with the HTBI primer set. Each CDR3 protein gets one entry after TCRdb re-called the multiplex PCR reads with MiXCR. This sample has about 590,000 distinct CDR3 sequences, with about 15% found just once. Out of 8.5 to 10 ml of fresh peripheral blood came the PBMCs. CDR1 and CDR2 (germline): SGHNT, YYREEE (reference sequence). This CDR3 comprises 15 residues. Trimming pared 6 bases from V and 0 bases from J, leaving 13 bases between. This clonotype was sampled from a woman in her 30s with Graves' hyperthyroidism. This chain joins TRBV5-4 and TRBJ2-1; no clear D. Sequencing input: blood. CDR3 amino acids: CASNPGRNSYNEQFF. DNA for the CDR3: TGTGCCAGCAACCCCGGACGCAACTCCTACAATGAGCAGTTCTTC.